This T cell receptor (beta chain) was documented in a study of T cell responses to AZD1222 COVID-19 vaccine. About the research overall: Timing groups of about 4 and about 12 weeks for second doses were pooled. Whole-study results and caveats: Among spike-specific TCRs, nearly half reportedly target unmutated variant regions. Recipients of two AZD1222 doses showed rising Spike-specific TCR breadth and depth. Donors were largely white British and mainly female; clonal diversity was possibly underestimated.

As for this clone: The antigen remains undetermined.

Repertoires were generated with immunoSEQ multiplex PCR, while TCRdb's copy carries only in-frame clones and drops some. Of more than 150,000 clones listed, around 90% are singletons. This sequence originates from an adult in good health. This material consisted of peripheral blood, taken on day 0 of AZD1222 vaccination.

CDR3 DNA: TGTGCCACCAGTGGTTTTAATGAGGACACCATATATTTT. Translating it yields CATSGFNEDTIYF. The V gene is TRBV24-1, the J gene TRBJ1-3; D remains ambiguous. The ends were cut back, 5 bases at V and 8 bases at J, with 12 bases in the middle. This CDR3 contains 13 residues. The V gene's germline CDR1 is KGHDR and CDR2 SFDVKD.